This TCR beta chain was obtained from a study of cytomegalovirus exposure and HLA in healthy donors. Points from the study as a whole: Some TCR beta chains (about 180 of them) were listed as cytomegalovirus-associated.

Germline-derived CDR1 and CDR2 are MDHEN and SYDVKM. With 4 bases clipped from V and 0 bases from J, the junction kept 5 bases outside the gene matches. This CDR3 contains 16 residues. The primer mix had 60 Vbeta and 13 Jbeta primers. Only in-frame clones appear in the TCRdb table, and some are missing; sequencing was by immunoSEQ multiplex PCR. This sample has roughly 130,000 clones, with 80% to 85% found just once. Worth noting for this clone: The target antigen is unknown.

The rearrangement uses TRBV28 and TRBJ1-4, with TRBD1 matching over 7 bases. The sequenced sample consisted of PBMCs. The receptor was isolated from a male donor in good health and CMV-seropositive. The CDR3 loop is CASSSQGTATNEKLFF. DNA for the CDR3: TGTGCCAGCAGTTCACAGGGGACTGCAACTAATGAAAAACTGTTTTTT.